This paragraph reports one T cell receptor (beta chain). The target antigen is unknown. This specimen comes from a study of regulatory T cells in long-lasting Graves disease. Study details: Over 5 years on antithyroid drugs plus positive TSH receptor antibodies marked Graves' disease as persistent.

Building the TCR beta libraries relied on iRepertoire HTBI primers, and CDR3 regions underwent Arm-PCR. Each CDR3 protein gets one entry after TCRdb re-called the multiplex PCR reads with MiXCR. The sample records fewer than 450,000 distinct CDR3 sequences, roughly a quarter being singletons. Trimming stripped 2 bases from V and 10 bases from J, with 20 bases between. The CDR3 loop spans 14 amino acids. Per germline, CDR1 DFQATT and CDR2 SNEGSKA (reference sequence). Regarding time point: persistent/refractory GD, antithyroid drugs over 5 years with positive TRAb. From PBMCs, RNA was extracted and then used to make the TCR library. The study, taken as a whole, reports: New patients shared 1,000 or so public clonotypes, and persistent patients shared more, with about 2,500. Persistent Graves' patients showed less TCR diversity than newly diagnosed patients showed.

The gene calls are TRBV20-1 and TRBJ1-1; tentatively, D is TRBD1 (6 bases). Sequencing used peripheral blood mononuclear cells (PBMCs), obtained when the disease was refractory, from a patient treated with antithyroid drugs. The source of this sequence is a female donor with Graves disease. In DNA form, the CDR3 reads TGCAGTGCTAGACTCATGGTGGGGGGCCCGGGAGCTTTCTTT. It is translated as CSARLMVGGPGAFF.